The rows below give T cell receptor beta chains drawn from one sample of a study of response to subunit inactivated influenza vaccine. One entry per CDR3 protein, called by TCRdb with MiXCR from the RT-PCR reads. The sample consists of 150,000 to 200,000 distinct CDR3 sequences, approximately 11% of them appearing once. This specimen was non-naive T cells sorted from PBMCs, taken 40 to 50 days after vaccination. The receptors come from a man aged 50-59 years who received an inactivated influenza vaccine. Both conserved end residues are part of each CDR3. Each record gives: CDR3 DNA, CDR3 protein, J gene, V gene, D gene, clone size. D genes are given only for firm matches. Clone size is not always given. Where it is, it says once, few, many or a class for expanded clones.

TGTGCCAGCAGTTCCTCATTCGACGGGAACACTGAAGCTTTCTTT CASSSSFDGNTEAFF TRBJ1-1 TRBV12-3/TRBV12-4 - -
TGTGCCTGCAGTCTCGGCGAAGCGATCTGGCAGAACTCTGGAAACACCATATATTTT CACSLGEAIWQNSGNTIYF TRBJ1-3 TRBV2 - few
TGTGCCAGCAGCTTAAGCGGGACTAGCGGGAGAGAGACCCAGTACTTC CASSLSGTSGRETQYF TRBJ2-5 TRBV7-2 TRBD2 few
TGCGCCAGCAGCTCAAGACAACCGGGACCGAGCACAGATACGCAGTATTTT CASSSRQPGPSTDTQYF TRBJ2-3 TRBV5-1 - many
TGTGCCAGCAGTGAAGGGGTTGGCGGCTACACCTTC CASSEGVGGYTF TRBJ1-2 TRBV2 - -
TGTGCCAGCAGCTTAGGTCTAAGCGGGCCCGGAGATACGCAGTATTTT CASSLGLSGPGDTQYF TRBJ2-3 TRBV11-3 - -
TGTGCCAGCAGCTTAGGGAGGGACAGGGGATTCACTGAAGCTTTCTTT CASSLGRDRGFTEAFF TRBJ1-1 TRBV7-9 TRBD1 few
TGTGCCAGTAGTATAGGAGCCGGGCCCCAATCCGGCGGCTACACCTTC CASSIGAGPQSGGYTF TRBJ1-2 TRBV19 - few
TGCGCCAGCAGCTTCGCGGGACTAAGCACAGATACGCAGTATTTT CASSFAGLSTDTQYF TRBJ2-3 TRBV5-1 TRBD2 -
TGTGCCAGCAGCTTCTCTCCCGGACTAGATAACGAGCAGTACTTC CASSFSPGLDNEQYF TRBJ2-7 TRBV5-6 TRBD2 many
TGCGCCAGCAGCCAAAAGAGGGTTTGGGAGAATGAGCAGTTCTTC CASSQKRVWENEQFF TRBJ2-1 TRBV4-3 - few
TGCGCCAGCAGCGTAACGACAGGGGTAGTGTACGAGCAGTACTTC CASSVTTGVVYEQYF TRBJ2-7 TRBV5-1 TRBD1 few
TGTGCCAGCAGCCCCGATGGGGGGGCAAGTTCCTATGGCTACACCTTC CASSPDGGASSYGYTF TRBJ1-2 TRBV7-2 - few
TGTGCCAGCAGTGACGGGAGCGCCGGGCGGGCGCAGTATTTT CASSDGSAGRAQYF TRBJ2-3 TRBV7-6 - -
TGCAGTGCAACGGGCCATTACGAGCAGTACTTC CSATGHYEQYF TRBJ2-7 TRBV20-1 - few
TGTGCCAGCAACGACAGGGCGACTAACTATGGCTACACCTTC CASNDRATNYGYTF TRBJ1-2 TRBV6-1 TRBD1 few
TGTGCCAGCAGCCAAGGGGGAGATAATTCACCCCTCCACTTT CASSQGGDNSPLHF TRBJ1-6 TRBV25-1 - many
TGCAGCGTTGTGGACGGCATAAATCAGCCCCAGCATTTT CSVVDGINQPQHF TRBJ1-5 TRBV29-1 - many
TGTGCCAGCAGTTTATACGATCCCTCGGTACTTAAGAGAACCCAGTACTTC CASSLYDPSVLKRTQYF TRBJ2-5 TRBV27 - -
TGCGCCAGCAGCCAAGACGGGCCGGGACAGGGTATCCACGAGCAGTACTTC CASSQDGPGQGIHEQYF TRBJ2-7 TRBV4-3 TRBD1 many
TGCAGTGCTGAAAAATACTCAAAAGCCGTGTCCTACGAGCAGTACTTC CSAEKYSKAVSYEQYF TRBJ2-7 TRBV20-1 - many
TGTGCCAGCAGCTTAGCGGGGCTCTCTGGAAACACCATATATTTT CASSLAGLSGNTIYF TRBJ1-3 TRBV7-2 - few
TGTGCCAGCAGCCGGGACCTAGGGAGGAACAATGAGCAGTTCTTC CASSRDLGRNNEQFF TRBJ2-1 TRBV3-1 - few
TGTGCCAGCAGGAATGCGGGGCAGGGTACTGAAGCTTTCTTT CASRNAGQGTEAFF TRBJ1-1 TRBV6-1 - many
TGCAGTGCTCAGGGAGGGGACAGCCCGAACACCGGGGAGCTGTTTTTT CSAQGGDSPNTGELFF TRBJ2-2 TRBV20-1 - few
TGCAGTGCCACCGGGACAGGGGGCGCCTGGGACACCGGGGAGCTGTTTTTT CSATGTGGAWDTGELFF TRBJ2-2 TRBV20-1 TRBD1 many
TGTGCCAGCAGCCCCAGGGCTTCGAACACTGAAGCTTTCTTT CASSPRASNTEAFF TRBJ1-1 TRBV7-9 - few
TGTGCCAGCAGCGTAGTGGACAGGGCAGACCACGAGCAGTACTTC CASSVVDRADHEQYF TRBJ2-7 TRBV9 TRBD1 -
TGTGCCACGGGGACAGCCCTACCCTATGGCTACACCTTC CATGTALPYGYTF TRBJ1-2 TRBV10-3 TRBD1 -
TGTGCCAGCAGCTTAGCCGGGACTTCCGGAAGTTCGCGGGAGACCCAGTACTTC CASSLAGTSGSSRETQYF TRBJ2-5 TRBV11-1 - few
TGTGCTAGCAGCTCGGCGTGGAACACCGGGGAGCTGTTTTTT CASSSAWNTGELFF TRBJ2-2 TRBV7-7 - many
TGTGCCATCAGTGTGGACGAGGCCGAGCAGTACTTC CAISVDEAEQYF TRBJ2-7 TRBV10-3 - -
TGCGCCAGCAGCCAAGATGGTAAGGGGAGCTCCTACAATGAGCAGTTCTTC CASSQDGKGSSYNEQFF TRBJ2-1 TRBV4-3 - few
TGTGCCAGCTCAACGCGTGGGACCCTTCGGGCTGAAGCTTTCTTT CASSTRGTLRAEAFF TRBJ1-1 TRBV18 - -
TGTGCCAGCAGCTTAGCGCGGGCAGGTGTTTACGGGGAGCTGTTTTTT CASSLARAGVYGELFF TRBJ2-2 TRBV7-8 - many
TGTGCCAGCAGTTACTCGTTCAATGAGCAGTTCTTC CASSYSFNEQFF TRBJ2-1 TRBV6-2/TRBV6-3 - many
TGTGCCAGCAGCGCGCTGGGGACAGGCCCCTACGAGCAGTACTTC CASSALGTGPYEQYF TRBJ2-7 TRBV11-2 TRBD1 many
TGTGCCAGCAGCCAAGACACGGATACGCAGTATTTT CASSQDTDTQYF TRBJ2-3 TRBV3-1 - few
TGTGCCAGCAGATCGACCGTACTCAAGGCCAACGTCCTGACTTTC CASRSTVLKANVLTF TRBJ2-6 TRBV5-6 - many
TGTGCCAGCAGCCGGCGAGGCGGGGACAATGAGCAGTTCTTC CASSRRGGDNEQFF TRBJ2-1 TRBV4-2 - -
TGTGCCAGCAGCTTAACGATAGGGAAGAGCAATGAGCAGTTCTTC CASSLTIGKSNEQFF TRBJ2-1 TRBV7-2 - -
TGTGCCAGCAGTTCTTTGACTAGCGGGATAAAGACCCAGTACTTC CASSSLTSGIKTQYF TRBJ2-5 TRBV6-2/TRBV6-3 TRBD2 few
TGTGCCAGCGCCCCATCGGGACTGGGGGAAAAACTGTTTTTT CASAPSGLGEKLFF TRBJ1-4 TRBV6-1 - -
TGTGCCAGCAGCATAGGACAGGCCAATCAGCCCCAGCATTTT CASSIGQANQPQHF TRBJ1-5 TRBV5-6 TRBD1 many
TGTGCCAGCAGCGTTGGATTCTACTACGAGCAGTACTTC CASSVGFYYEQYF TRBJ2-7 TRBV7-8 - many
TGCGCCAGCAGCTTGGGACAGGTCGGGAACACTGAAGCTTTCTTT CASSLGQVGNTEAFF TRBJ1-1 TRBV5-1 - many
TGTGCCAGCAGTGAAAGAGAGAACACTGAAGCTTTCTTT CASSERENTEAFF TRBJ1-1 TRBV2 - -
TGTGCCAGCAGCTTGGGGTATGAGGGAACCACTGAAGCTTTCTTT CASSLGYEGTTEAFF TRBJ1-1 TRBV5-5 - few
TGTGCCAGCAGCGCCCAGGGGGGGCGGGACACCGGGGAGCTGTTTTTT CASSAQGGRDTGELFF TRBJ2-2 TRBV5-6 - few
TGCGCCAGCAGCCAAGACTTTGGGAATTTTCGGGAGACCCAGTACTTC CASSQDFGNFRETQYF TRBJ2-5 TRBV4-3 - many
TGTGCCAGCAGTCCTAGACAGATCACTGAAGCTTTCTTT CASSPRQITEAFF TRBJ1-1 TRBV12-3/TRBV12-4 - few
TGTGCCAGCAGTCCGCAGGGCTACTATGGCTACACCTTC CASSPQGYYGYTF TRBJ1-2 TRBV6-2/TRBV6-3 - -
TGTGCCAGCAGCTTAGGACTAGCGGGAGTTGTAGATACGCAGTATTTT CASSLGLAGVVDTQYF TRBJ2-3 TRBV7-3 TRBD2 many
TGCGCCAGCAGCGAGGTTAGCACCGGGGAGCTGTTTTTT CASSEVSTGELFF TRBJ2-2 TRBV5-1 - many